This TCR beta chain came from a study of cytomegalovirus exposure and HLA in healthy donors. Primers for the PCR totalled 60 Vbeta and 13 Jbeta. The repertoire was sequenced with immunoSEQ multiplex PCR; TCRdb's copy has only in-frame clones and lacks some. The sample has under 200,000 clones; around 80% are singletons. A word on this clone: The antigen is unknown.

Germline lookup yields CDR1 LGHNA and CDR2 YNFKEQ. Trimming removed 4 bases at V and 2 bases at J, with 11 bases between. The CDR3 covers 14 residues. Broader study findings: In a later analysis, parvovirus B19, influenza, CMV and Epstein-Barr virus appeared linked to several top co-occurrence clusters. Versus the roughly 670-donor mean, an Asian-associated ancestry cluster reportedly showed fewer N-insertions in a later analysis. TRBV6-2, TRBV6-3 and some other V segments were unresolvable in 87-base-pair reads.

The sequencing sample was made of PBMCs. The TCR comes from a woman aged 35 to 49 in good health and CMV-seronegative. The chain recombines TRBV4-2 with TRBJ1-1; possible D gene TRBD1, 5 bases. CDR3 region: CASSRAGPNTEAFF. Written as DNA, the CDR3 is TGTGCCAGCAGCCGTGCAGGGCCAAACACTGAAGCTTTCTTT.